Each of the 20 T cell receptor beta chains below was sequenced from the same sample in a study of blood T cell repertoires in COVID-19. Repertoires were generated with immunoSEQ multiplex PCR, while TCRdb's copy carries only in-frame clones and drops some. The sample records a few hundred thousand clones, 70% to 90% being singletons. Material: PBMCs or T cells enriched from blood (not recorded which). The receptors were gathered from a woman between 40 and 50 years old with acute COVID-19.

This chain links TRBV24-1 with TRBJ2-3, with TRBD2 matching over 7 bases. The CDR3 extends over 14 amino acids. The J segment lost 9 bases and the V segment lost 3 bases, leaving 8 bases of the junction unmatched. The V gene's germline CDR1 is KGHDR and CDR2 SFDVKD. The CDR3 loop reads CATSDPTRGGTQYF. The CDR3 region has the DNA TGTGCCACCAGTGATCCGACCCGCGGGGGAACGCAGTATTTT.

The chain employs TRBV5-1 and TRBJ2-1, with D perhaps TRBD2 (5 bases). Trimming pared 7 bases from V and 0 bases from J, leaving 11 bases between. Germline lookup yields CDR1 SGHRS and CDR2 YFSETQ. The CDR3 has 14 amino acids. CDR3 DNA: TGCGCCAGCCAGGAGCGGACCTCCTACAATGAGCAGTTCTTC. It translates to CASQERTSYNEQFF.

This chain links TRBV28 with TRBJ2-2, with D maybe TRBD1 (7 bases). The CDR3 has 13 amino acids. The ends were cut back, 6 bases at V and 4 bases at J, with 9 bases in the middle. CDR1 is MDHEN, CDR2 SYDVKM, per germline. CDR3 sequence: CASRQGGTGELFF. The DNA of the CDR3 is TGTGCCAGCAGGCAGGGGGGCACCGGGGAGCTGTTTTTT.

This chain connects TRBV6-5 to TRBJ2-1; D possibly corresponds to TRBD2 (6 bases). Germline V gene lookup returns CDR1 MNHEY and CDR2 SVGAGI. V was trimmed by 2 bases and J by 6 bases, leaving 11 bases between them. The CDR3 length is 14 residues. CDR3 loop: CASSYRRGLNEQFF. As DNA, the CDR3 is TGTGCCAGCAGTTACAGGCGGGGCCTCAATGAGCAGTTCTTC.

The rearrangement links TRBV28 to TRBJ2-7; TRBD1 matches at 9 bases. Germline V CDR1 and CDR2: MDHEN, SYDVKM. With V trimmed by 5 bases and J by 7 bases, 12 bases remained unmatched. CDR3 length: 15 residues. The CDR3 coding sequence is TGTGCCAGCAGTCCCAACAGGGGGCAATCGGGGGAGCAGTACTTC. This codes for CASSPNRGQSGEQYF.

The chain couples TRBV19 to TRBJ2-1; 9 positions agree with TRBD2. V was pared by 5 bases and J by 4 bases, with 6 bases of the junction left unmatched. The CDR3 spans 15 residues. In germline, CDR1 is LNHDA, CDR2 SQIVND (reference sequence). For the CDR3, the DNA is TGTGCCAGTAGTGAAAGGGCGGGAGGGTACAATGAGCAGTTCTTC. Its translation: CASSERAGGYNEQFF.

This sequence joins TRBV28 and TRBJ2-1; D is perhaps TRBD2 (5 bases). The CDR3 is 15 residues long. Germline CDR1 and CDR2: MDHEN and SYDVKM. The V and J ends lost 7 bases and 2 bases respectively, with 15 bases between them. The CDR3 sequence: CASIGSGLAYNEQFF. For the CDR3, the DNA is TGTGCCAGCATCGGGTCCGGACTTGCCTACAATGAGCAGTTCTTC.

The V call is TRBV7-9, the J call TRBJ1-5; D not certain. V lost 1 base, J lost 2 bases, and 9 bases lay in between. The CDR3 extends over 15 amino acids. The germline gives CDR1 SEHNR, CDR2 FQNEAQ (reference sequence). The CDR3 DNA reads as TGTGCCAGCAGCTTAGGAGGTGGAGGCAATCAGCCCCAGCATTTT. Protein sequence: CASSLGGGGNQPQHF.

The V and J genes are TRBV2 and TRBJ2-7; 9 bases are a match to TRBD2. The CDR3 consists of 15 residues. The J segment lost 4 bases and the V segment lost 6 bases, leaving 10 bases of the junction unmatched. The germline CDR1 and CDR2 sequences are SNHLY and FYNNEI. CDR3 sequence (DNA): TGTGCCAGCAGGGGAGTGCGGGAGGGCCCTTACGAGCAGTACTTC. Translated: CASRGVREGPYEQYF.

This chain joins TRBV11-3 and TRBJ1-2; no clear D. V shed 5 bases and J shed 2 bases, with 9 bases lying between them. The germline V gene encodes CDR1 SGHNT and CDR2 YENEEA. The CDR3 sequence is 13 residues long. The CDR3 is CASSTDSNYGYTF. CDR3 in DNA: TGTGCCAGCAGCACGGACTCGAACTATGGCTACACCTTC.

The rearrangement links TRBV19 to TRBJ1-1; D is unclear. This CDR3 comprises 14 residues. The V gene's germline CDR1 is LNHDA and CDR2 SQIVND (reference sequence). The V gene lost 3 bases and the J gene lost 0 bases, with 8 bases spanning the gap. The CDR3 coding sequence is TGTGCCAGTAGTATTATGGGAGTGAACACTGAAGCTTTCTTT. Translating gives CASSIMGVNTEAFF.

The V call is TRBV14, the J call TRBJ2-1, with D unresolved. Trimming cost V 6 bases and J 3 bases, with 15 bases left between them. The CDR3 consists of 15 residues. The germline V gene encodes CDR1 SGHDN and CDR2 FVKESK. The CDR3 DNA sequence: TGTGCCAGCAGTAATCTGGCACGAGGCTACAATGAGCAGTTCTTC. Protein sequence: CASSNLARGYNEQFF.

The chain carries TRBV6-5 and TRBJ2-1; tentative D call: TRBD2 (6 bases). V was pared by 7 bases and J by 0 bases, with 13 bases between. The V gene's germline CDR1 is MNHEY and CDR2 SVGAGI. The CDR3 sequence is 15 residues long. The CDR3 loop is CASTGRDFSYNEQFF. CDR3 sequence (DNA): TGTGCCAGCACTGGGCGGGACTTCTCCTACAATGAGCAGTTCTTC.

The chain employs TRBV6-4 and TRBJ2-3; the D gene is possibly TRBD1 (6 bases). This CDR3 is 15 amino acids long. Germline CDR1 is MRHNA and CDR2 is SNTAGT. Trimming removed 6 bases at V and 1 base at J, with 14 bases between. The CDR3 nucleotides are TGTGCCAGCAGCTATTTGGGGGCAGGCACAGATACGCAGTATTTT. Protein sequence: CASSYLGAGTDTQYF.

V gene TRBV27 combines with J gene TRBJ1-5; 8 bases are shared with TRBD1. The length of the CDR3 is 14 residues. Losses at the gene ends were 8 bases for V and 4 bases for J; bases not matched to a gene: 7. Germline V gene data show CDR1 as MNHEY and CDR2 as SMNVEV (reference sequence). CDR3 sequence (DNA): TGTGCCAGCCGATCAACAGGGGGGAATCAGCCCCAGCATTTT. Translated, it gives CASRSTGGNQPQHF.

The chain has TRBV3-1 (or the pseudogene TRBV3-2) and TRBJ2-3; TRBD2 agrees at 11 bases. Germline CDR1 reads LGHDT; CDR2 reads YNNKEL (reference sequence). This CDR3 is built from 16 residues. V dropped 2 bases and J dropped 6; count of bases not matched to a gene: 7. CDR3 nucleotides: TGTGCCAGCAGCCAACGGCTAGCGGGAGGAACGGATACGCAGTATTTT. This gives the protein CASSQRLAGGTDTQYF.

The DNA of the CDR3 is TGTGCCACCAAAAGGACTAGCGGGAAACACAATGAGCAGTTCTTC. Its protein is CATKRTSGKHNEQFF. V usage is TRBV6-5 and J usage is TRBJ2-1; TRBD2 aligns across 12 bases. The CDR3 is made up of 15 amino acids. Unmatched junction bases numbered 9, after V lost 10 bases and J lost 5 bases. In germline, CDR1 is MNHEY, CDR2 SVGAGI.

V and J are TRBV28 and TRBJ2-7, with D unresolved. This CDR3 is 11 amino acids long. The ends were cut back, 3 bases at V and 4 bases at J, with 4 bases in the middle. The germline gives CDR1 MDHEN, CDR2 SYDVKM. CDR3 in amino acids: CASSFSYEQYF. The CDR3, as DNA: TGTGCCAGCAGTTTTAGTTACGAGCAGTACTTC.

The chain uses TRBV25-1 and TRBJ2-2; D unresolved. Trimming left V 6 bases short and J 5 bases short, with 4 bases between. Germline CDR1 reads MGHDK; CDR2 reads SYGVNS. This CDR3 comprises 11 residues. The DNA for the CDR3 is TGTGCCAGCAGATCGACCGGGGAGCTGTTTTTT. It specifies CASRSTGELFF. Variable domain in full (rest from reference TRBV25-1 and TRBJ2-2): EADIYQTPRYLVIGTGKKITLECSQTMGHDKMYWYQQDPGMELHLIHYSYGVNSTEKGDLSSESTVSRIRTEHFPLTLESARPSHTSQYLCASRSTGELFFGEGSRLTVL.

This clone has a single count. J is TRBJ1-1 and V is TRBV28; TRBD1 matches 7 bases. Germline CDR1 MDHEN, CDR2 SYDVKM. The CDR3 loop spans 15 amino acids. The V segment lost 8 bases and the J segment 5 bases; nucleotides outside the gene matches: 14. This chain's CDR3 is CASFTPGQRGTEAFF. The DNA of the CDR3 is TGTGCCAGCTTTACCCCGGGACAGCGAGGGACTGAAGCTTTCTTT.